This T cell receptor (beta chain) was sequenced for a study of response to subunit inactivated influenza vaccine. Study-wide results and limits: Researchers suggested that each seasonal influenza vaccination recruits few new T cells.

Comment on this clonotype: Its antigen remains unknown.

TCRdb re-called the RT-PCR reads through MiXCR, storing one row per CDR3 protein. Of more than 450,000 distinct CDR3 sequences listed, around 11% are singletons. V lost 2 bases and J 4 bases, leaving 16 bases between the germline ends. The CDR3 is 16 residues long. The germline gives CDR1 SGHRS, CDR2 YFSETQ. The material was PBMCs from blood, obtained on the day of vaccination. The clonotype originates from a man aged 45-60 years who received an inactivated influenza vaccine. V usage is TRBV5-1 and J usage is TRBJ2-1, with TRBD1 as a possible D gene (5 bases). Written as DNA, the CDR3 is TGCGCCAGCAGCTTATTTTTTGGGGCAAGTTACAATGAGCAGTTCTTC. Amino acids: CASSLFFGASYNEQFF.